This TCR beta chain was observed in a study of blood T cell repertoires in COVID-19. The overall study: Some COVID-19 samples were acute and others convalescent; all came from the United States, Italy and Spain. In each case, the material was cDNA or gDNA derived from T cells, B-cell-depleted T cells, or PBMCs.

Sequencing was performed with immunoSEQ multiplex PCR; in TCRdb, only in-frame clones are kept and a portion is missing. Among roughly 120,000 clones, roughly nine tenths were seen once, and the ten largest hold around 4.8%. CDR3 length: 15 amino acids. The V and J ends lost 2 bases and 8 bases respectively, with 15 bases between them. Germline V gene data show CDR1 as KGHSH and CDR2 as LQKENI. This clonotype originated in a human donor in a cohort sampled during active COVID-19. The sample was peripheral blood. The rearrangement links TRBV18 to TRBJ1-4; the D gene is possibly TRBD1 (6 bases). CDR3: CASSPKGGSYEKLFF. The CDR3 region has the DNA TGTGCCAGCTCACCAAAAGGGGGTTCTTACGAAAAACTGTTTTTT.